This is a list of T cell receptor beta chains from one sample in a study of blood T cell repertoires in COVID-19. Clones were read by immunoSEQ multiplex PCR, and TCRdb kept only the in-frame ones, dropping some. The sample holds roughly 160,000 clones, roughly 88% seen once. Source material: PBMCs or T cells enriched from blood (not recorded which). The receptors were gathered from a woman aged 55-75 years who had recovered from COVID-19. Each CDR3 is given with its conserved first and last residue. Each record gives: V gene, CDR3 length, clone size, J gene, D gene, CDR3 protein, CDR3 DNA. A D gene is named only where the DNA matches it firmly. Clone size, where shown, is once, few, many, or a class for clones that have expanded.

>TRBV11-2|13|NA|TRBJ1-1|NA
CASSSTTGIVAFF
TGTGCCAGCAGCTCCACTACAGGTATCGTGGCTTTCTTT
>TRBV4-1|15|NA|TRBJ2-1|NA
CASSRQEAFDNEQFF
TGCGCCAGCAGCCGCCAGGAGGCGTTCGACAATGAGCAGTTCTTC
>TRBV10-1|14|NA|TRBJ2-1|NA
CASSGPGSYNEQFF
TGCGCCAGCAGTGGGCCGGGCTCCTACAATGAGCAGTTCTTC
>TRBV27|15|NA|TRBJ1-6|TRBD1
CASSFMDRANSPLHF
TGTGCCAGCAGTTTTATGGACAGGGCTAATTCACCCCTCCACTTT
>TRBV20-1|15|NA|TRBJ2-7|TRBD1
CSASETGGASYEQYF
TGCAGTGCTAGTGAAACAGGGGGCGCCTCCTACGAGCAGTACTTC
>TRBV7-2|14|NA|TRBJ1-6|NA
CASSFRGGGSPLHF
TGTGCCAGCAGCTTCCGAGGGGGTGGGTCACCCCTCCACTTT
>TRBV5-4|13|NA|TRBJ1-1|NA
CASSWEVFTEAFF
TGTGCCAGCAGCTGGGAGGTTTTCACTGAAGCTTTCTTT
>TRBV11-2|18|NA|TRBJ1-6|TRBD1
CASSLELTGALRNSPLHF
TGTGCCAGCAGCTTAGAGTTGACAGGGGCCCTACGAAATTCACCCCTCCACTTT
>TRBV7-8|17|NA|TRBJ1-2|TRBD1
CASSLVTGGRANYGYTF
TGTGCCAGCAGCTTAGTGACAGGGGGTAGGGCTAACTATGGCTACACCTTC
>TRBV7-3|17|once|TRBJ2-3|TRBD2
CASSLGNSGGYTDTQYF
TGTGCCAGCAGCTTAGGGAATAGCGGGGGGTACACAGATACGCAGTATTTT
>TRBV5-1|14|NA|TRBJ2-7|NA
CASSSYGQYYEQYF
TGCGCCAGCAGCTCATACGGACAGTACTACGAGCAGTACTTC
>TRBV24-1|20|NA|TRBJ1-4|NA
CATSESRTVSFPSTNEKLFF
TGTGCCACCAGTGAAAGTAGAACAGTGTCCTTCCCTTCAACTAATGAAAAACTGTTTTTT
>TRBV19|16|NA|TRBJ2-2|TRBD2
CASSIRWLAGVGELFF
TGTGCCAGTAGTATTCGGTGGTTAGCGGGGGTCGGGGAGCTGTTTTTT
>TRBV25-1|15|NA|TRBJ1-6|TRBD1
CASSQTGIGNSPLHF
TGTGCCAGCAGCCAGACAGGGATCGGGAATTCACCCCTCCACTTT
>TRBV5-5|14|NA|TRBJ2-7|NA
CASSDRLYRGEQYF
TGTGCCAGCAGCGACCGCCTATACCGGGGCGAGCAGTACTTC
>TRBV10-2|18|NA|TRBJ2-1|TRBD2
CASSEPPRLAGEYNEQFF
TGCGCCAGCAGTGAGCCCCCCCGACTAGCGGGAGAGTACAATGAGCAGTTCTTC
>TRBV19|14|NA|TRBJ2-1|NA
CASRGVLSYNEQFF
TGTGCCAGTAGAGGGGTATTGTCCTACAATGAGCAGTTCTTC
>TRBV19|13|NA|TRBJ1-2|NA
CASSMGFGGSYTF
TGTGCCAGTAGTATGGGTTTCGGGGGGTCCTACACCTTC
>TRBV30|13|NA|TRBJ2-7|NA
CAWTEGVSYEQYF
TGTGCCTGGACCGAAGGGGTTTCCTACGAGCAGTACTTC
>TRBV27|13|NA|TRBJ1-6|NA
CASRISYNSPLHF
TGTGCCAGCCGTATCTCCTATAATTCACCCCTCCACTTT
>TRBV6-1|15|NA|TRBJ1-1|NA
CASSEASSGNTEAFF
TGTGCCAGCAGTGAAGCGTCCTCGGGGAACACTGAAGCTTTCTTT
>TRBV5-1|14|NA|TRBJ2-1|NA
CASSPDRPALGQFF
TGCGCCAGCAGCCCCGACAGGCCGGCCCTCGGGCAGTTCTTC
>TRBV6-6|16|once|TRBJ2-2|TRBD2
CASSYIGLASTGELFF
TGTGCCAGCAGTTACATCGGACTAGCGAGCACCGGGGAGCTGTTTTTT
>TRBV19|17|NA|TRBJ1-5|NA
CASGAPYRGVGNQPQHF
TGTGCCAGTGGGGCGCCTTATCGGGGGGTTGGCAATCAGCCCCAGCATTTT